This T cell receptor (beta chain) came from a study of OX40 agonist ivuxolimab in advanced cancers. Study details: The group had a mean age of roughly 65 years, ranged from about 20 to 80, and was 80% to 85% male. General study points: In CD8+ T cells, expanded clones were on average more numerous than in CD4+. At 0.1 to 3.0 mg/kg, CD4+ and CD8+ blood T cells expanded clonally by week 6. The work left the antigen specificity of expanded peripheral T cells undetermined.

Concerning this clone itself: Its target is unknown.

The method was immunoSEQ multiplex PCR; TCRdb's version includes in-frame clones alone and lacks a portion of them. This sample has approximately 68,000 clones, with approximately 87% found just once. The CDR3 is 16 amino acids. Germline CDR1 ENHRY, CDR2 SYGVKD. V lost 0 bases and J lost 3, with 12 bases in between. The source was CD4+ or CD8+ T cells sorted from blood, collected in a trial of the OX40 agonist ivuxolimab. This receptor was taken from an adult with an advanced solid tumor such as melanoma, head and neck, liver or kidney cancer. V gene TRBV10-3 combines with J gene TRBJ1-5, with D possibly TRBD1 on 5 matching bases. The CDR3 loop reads CAISESFGGTNQPQHF. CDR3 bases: TGTGCCATCAGTGAGTCTTTCGGGGGTACCAATCAGCCCCAGCATTTT.